This TCR beta chain was observed in a study of T cells in Graves' hyperthyroidism and ophthalmopathy. General study points: Also found in blood were most expanded thyroid clonotypes above 0.001.

CDR1 and CDR2 from the germline V gene are MDHEN and SYDVKM. Trimming took off 5 bases at V and 4 bases at J, with 14 bases between the two ends. The CDR3 runs 14 residues. This clonotype occurred many times. What it recognizes is unknown. Template material for amplifying TCR beta CDR3 regions consisted of RNA transcripts. The HTBI primer set drove a first-round RT-PCR of the TCR CDR3. TCRdb independently ran MiXCR on the multiplex PCR reads; one entry per CDR3 protein. The repertoire consists of some 570,000 distinct CDR3 sequences, with under 20% occurring once and the leading ten covering around 17%.

The chain employs TRBV28 and TRBJ1-1; a possible D gene is TRBD1 (5 bases). The sample comprised blood. This clonotype was sampled from a woman under 30 with Graves' ophthalmopathy. The CDR3 nucleotides read TGTGCCAGCAGTCAGGGCGTTGAGGGCACTGAAGCTTTCTTT. It encodes CASSQGVEGTEAFF.